The present entry profiles one TCR beta chain with its context. What it binds is unknown. The sample is drawn from a study of cytomegalovirus exposure and HLA in healthy donors. Looking at the study overall: The same platform was used for the approximately 120 validation repertoires as for the roughly 730 first-cohort repertoires, as reported in a later analysis. Study results and caveats: The study designated some 180 TCR beta chains cytomegalovirus-associated.

CDR1 and CDR2 (germline): SGHRS, YFSETQ. V was clipped by 9 bases and J by 1 base, with 16 bases between them. The CDR3 runs to 14 residues. This table comes from immunoSEQ multiplex PCR, and its TCRdb copy is limited to in-frame clones, with some not included. The sample has over 150,000 clones; about 86% are singletons. This receptor was obtained from a human donor in good health. Sequenced: PBMCs. The chain couples TRBV5-1 to TRBJ1-1; the D gene is possibly TRBD1 (6 bases). The CDR3 DNA is TGCGCCACCTCTAGTGGGGGGGCGAACACTGAAGCTTTCTTT. It yields the protein CATSSGGANTEAFF.